These 30 T cell receptor beta chains were sequenced from one sample in a study of OX40 agonist ivuxolimab in advanced cancers. Using immunoSEQ multiplex PCR, the repertoire was profiled, and TCRdb retains in-frame clones only, with some absent. Of 65,000 to 90,000 clones in the sample, 80% to 95% were seen once. Sequencing used CD4+ or CD8+ T cells sorted from blood, obtained in a trial of the OX40 agonist ivuxolimab. The receptors stem from an adult with an advanced solid tumor such as melanoma, head and neck, liver or kidney cancer.

This chain joins TRBV29-1 and TRBJ1-2; 11 bases agree with TRBD1. The germline gives CDR1 SQVTM, CDR2 ANQGSEA. J lost 3 bases, V lost 7 bases, and 4 bases had no gene match. The CDR3 spans 13 residues. CDR3: CSAGQGADYGYTF. CDR3 in DNA: TGCAGCGCCGGACAGGGGGCGGACTATGGCTACACCTTC.

The V gene is TRBV5-1, the J gene TRBJ2-3; the D is unclear. The germline V gene has CDR1 SGHRS and CDR2 YFSETQ. The CDR3 length is 14 residues. The V end was cut by 2 bases, the J end by 1 base, with 8 bases between. The CDR3 DNA reads as TGCGCCAGCAGCTTAACGGTGGGCACAGATACGCAGTATTTT. It is translated as CASSLTVGTDTQYF.

J is TRBJ1-4 and V is TRBV4-3; D ambiguous. With 0 bases removed from V and 7 bases from J, the gap between germline ends came to 12 bases. This CDR3 region has 15 residues. CDR1 and CDR2 from the germline V gene are LGHNA and YSLEER. This CDR3 reads CASSQDLGLGEKLFF. In nucleotides, the CDR3 is TGCGCCAGCAGCCAAGATTTGGGATTGGGTGAAAAACTGTTTTTT.

The genes are TRBV5-4 and TRBJ2-3; TRBD2 matches 8 bases. The CDR3 runs 17 residues. Germline V gene lookup returns CDR1 SGHNT and CDR2 YYREEE (reference sequence). J lost 0 bases, V lost 3 bases, and 9 bases had no gene match. CDR3 nucleotides: TGTGCCAGCAGCTCCTTACGGCTAGCGGGTAGCACAGATACGCAGTATTTT. This codes for CASSSLRLAGSTDTQYF.

This clone was detected once. V usage is TRBV5-1 and J usage is TRBJ2-1, with 16 positions matching TRBD2. Germline trimming cut 0 bases from V and 7 bases from J; bases unmatched to any gene: 7. CDR1 and CDR2 from the germline V gene are SGHRS and YFSETQ. This CDR3 is 18 amino acids long. CDR3 nucleotide sequence: TGCGCCAGCAGCTTGGCGCCAGGGACTAGCGGGAGGGCAAATGAGCAGTTCTTC. This codes for CASSLAPGTSGRANEQFF.

The J gene is TRBJ2-7, the V gene TRBV7-9; 9 nucleotides line up with TRBD2. The CDR3 is 14 residues long. The ends lost 4 bases at V and 11 bases at J; junction bases unmatched: 12. CDR1 and CDR2 from the germline V gene are SEHNR and FQNEAQ (reference sequence). The DNA of the CDR3 is TGTGCCAGCAGCTCGACGGGTAGCGGGAGAGACGAGTACTTC. Translating gives CASSSTGSGRDEYF.

The chain has TRBV28 and TRBJ2-2; D is unresolved. CDR1 MDHEN and CDR2 SYDVKM come from the germline V gene. V was clipped by 9 bases and J by 4 bases, with 15 bases between them. The CDR3 consists of 14 residues. CDR3 nucleotides: TGTGCCAGTTGCCCCCTTGACTCCACCGGGGAGCTGTTTTTT. The encoded protein is CASCPLDSTGELFF.

V is TRBV7-2 and J is TRBJ2-2; 15 bases map to TRBD2. Germline assignment: CDR1 SGHTA and CDR2 FQGNSA. CDR3 length: 17 residues. V dropped 5 bases and J dropped 7; count of bases not matched to a gene: 8. The CDR3 region is CASSKPGLAGGGGELFF. The CDR3 DNA sequence: TGTGCCAGCAGCAAACCCGGACTAGCGGGAGGGGGCGGGGAGCTGTTTTTT.

This sequence joins TRBV5-1 and TRBJ2-5, with 7 bases identical to TRBD2. The CDR3 sequence is 14 residues long. Germline CDR1 and CDR2: SGHRS and YFSETQ. The J segment lost 4 bases and the V segment lost 0 bases, leaving 3 bases of the junction unmatched. The CDR3 DNA reads TGCGCCAGCAGCTTGGGCGGGGGAGGAGAGACCCAGTACTTC. Amino acid sequence: CASSLGGGGETQYF.

The chain recombines TRBV29-1 with TRBJ2-7, with 10 nucleotides matching TRBD1. The germline CDR1 and CDR2 sequences are SQVTM and ANQGSEA. The J segment lost 4 bases and the V segment lost 4 bases, leaving 4 bases of the junction unmatched. The length of the CDR3 is 13 residues. CDR3 sequence reads: CSVGGTGVYEQYF. In DNA, the CDR3 is TGCAGCGTTGGCGGGACAGGGGTGTACGAGCAGTACTTC.

The V and J genes are TRBV28 and TRBJ2-7; D is perhaps TRBD2 (6 bases). V dropped 5 bases and J dropped 4 bases, with 18 bases sitting between them. The germline V gene encodes CDR1 MDHEN and CDR2 SYDVKM. CDR3 length: 15 residues. CDR3 sequence (DNA): TGTGCCAGCAGTAGCCGGGCCCCGGGGGTGTACGAGCAGTACTTC. Its protein product is CASSSRAPGVYEQYF.

This clone was observed once. Other DNA sequences from this sample encode an identical CDR3 as well. CDR3 sequence: CASSLGRSSYNEQFF. In DNA form, the CDR3 reads TGTGCCAGCAGCTTGGGTCGGAGCTCCTACAATGAGCAGTTCTTC. The chain uses TRBV5-4 and TRBJ2-1; the D is unclear. Trimming removed 0 bases from V and 0 bases from J, with 7 bases in between. The CDR3 spans 15 residues. Per the germline V gene, CDR1 is SGHNT and CDR2 is YYREEE (reference sequence).

The V and J genes are TRBV7-2 and TRBJ2-5; D is ambiguous. CDR1 and CDR2 from the germline V gene are SGHTA and FQGNSA. V was pared by 0 bases and J by 5 bases, with 7 bases between. The CDR3 totals 13 residues. Written as DNA, the CDR3 is TGTGCCAGCAGCTTAGCAGGTGCGGAGACCCAGTACTTC. Translation: CASSLAGAETQYF.

The rearrangement joins TRBV29-1 to TRBJ1-5; D is ambiguous. This CDR3 comprises 14 residues. The V and J ends lost 5 bases and 0 bases respectively, with 11 bases between them. CDR1 SQVTM and CDR2 ANQGSEA come from the germline V gene. CDR3 loop: CSVSTGNSNQPQHF. The CDR3 DNA is TGCAGCGTTTCGACGGGGAATAGCAATCAGCCCCAGCATTTT.

The chain joins TRBV6-1 to TRBJ2-4, with D possibly being TRBD1 (5 bases). With 4 bases removed from V and 5 bases from J, the gap between germline ends came to 15 bases. Germline V gene sequence: CDR1 MNHNS, CDR2 SASEGT. The length of the CDR3 is 15 residues. For the CDR3, the DNA is TGTGCCAGCAGTGGGGGCCGCTTATACGAAAACATTCAGTACTTC. Translating gives CASSGGRLYENIQYF.

The V gene is TRBV15, the J gene TRBJ2-5, with a weak D call TRBD2 (6 bases). The CDR3 extends over 14 amino acids. Trimming removed 0 bases at V and 5 bases at J, with 10 bases between. Germline-derived CDR1 and CDR2 are LNHNV and YYDKDF (reference sequence). CDR3 region: CATSRDPGRETQYF. The CDR3 DNA reads TGTGCCACCAGCAGAGATCCGGGGAGGGAGACCCAGTACTTC.

The chain links TRBV11-2 to TRBJ2-5; a possible D gene is TRBD2 (5 bases). V lost 4 bases and J lost 5, with 14 bases in between. There are 14 residues in the CDR3. CDR1 is SGHAT and CDR2 is FQNNGV in the germline V gene. DNA for the CDR3: TGTGCCAGCAGCTCCTCGGGAAATAGGGAGACCCAGTACTTC. Encoded protein: CASSSSGNRETQYF.

This chain connects TRBV10-3 to TRBJ2-7; TRBD2 matches 10 bases. Germline CDR1 is ENHRY and CDR2 is SYGVKD. CDR3 length: 14 amino acids. The J segment lost 5 bases and the V segment lost 4 bases, leaving 5 bases of the junction unmatched. CDR3 region: CAISALAGVDEQYF. DNA of the CDR3: TGTGCCATCAGTGCCCTAGCGGGAGTTGACGAGCAGTACTTC.

The chain employs TRBV11-2 and TRBJ2-3; 9 nucleotides agree with TRBD2. This CDR3 spans 17 amino acids. V trimming: 1 base; J trimming: 0 bases; junction bases outside the gene matches: 5. Looked up from germline, CDR1 is SGHAT and CDR2 is FQNNGV. The CDR3 sequence: CASSLAGLAGSTDTQYF. The CDR3 coding sequence is TGTGCCAGCAGCTTAGCTGGGCTAGCGGGAAGCACAGATACGCAGTATTTT.

The V and J genes are TRBV4-1 and TRBJ1-5; D is ambiguous. CDR3 size: 15 residues. With 4 bases removed from V and 1 base from J, the gap between germline ends came to 11 bases. Germline assignment: CDR1 MGHRA and CDR2 YSYEKL. The CDR3 loop reads CASSPRELSNQPQHF. The CDR3 nucleotides read TGCGCCAGCAGCCCCCGGGAACTCAGCAATCAGCCCCAGCATTTT.

This clone appeared a few times. Here the CDR3 reads CSAEESSYNEQFF. CDR3 nucleotide sequence: TGCAGCGCAGAGGAAAGCTCCTACAATGAGCAGTTCTTC. V and J are TRBV29-1 and TRBJ2-1; D gene ambiguous. Trimming removed 7 bases from V and 0 bases from J, with 10 bases in between. Looked up from germline, CDR1 is SQVTM and CDR2 is ANQGSEA. The CDR3 extends over 13 amino acids.

The chain links TRBV7-2 to TRBJ2-7, with 10 positions matching TRBD2. This CDR3 comprises 15 residues. CDR1 and CDR2 (germline): SGHTA, FQGNSA. After removal of 5 bases from V and 6 bases from J, the junction contained 10 bases not matched to a gene. This CDR3 reads CASSPHSGRQGEQYF. Written as DNA, the CDR3 is TGTGCCAGCAGCCCCCATAGCGGGAGGCAAGGCGAGCAGTACTTC.

This clone was counted only a few times. The chain uses TRBV27 and TRBJ1-2; 9 bases match TRBD1. CDR1 is MNHEY, CDR2 SMNVEV, per germline (reference sequence). CDR3 size: 14 residues. After removal of 4 bases from V and 8 bases from J, the junction contained 8 bases not matched to a gene. The DNA for the CDR3 is TGTGCCAGCAGTTATATACCAGGGACAGGGGGCTACACCTTC. Its translation is CASSYIPGTGGYTF.

This sequence joins TRBV27 and TRBJ2-7; D is possibly TRBD2 (5 bases). This CDR3 is built from 17 residues. Germline V gene data show CDR1 as MNHEY and CDR2 as SMNVEV (reference sequence). The V and J ends lost 4 bases and 2 bases respectively, with 21 bases between them. In DNA form, the CDR3 reads TGTGCCAGCAGTTCACTCTCGGACTGGAGAACCACCTACGAGCAGTACTTC. It encodes CASSSLSDWRTTYEQYF.

This clone was seen a single time. The genes are TRBV5-4 and TRBJ2-7, with D perhaps matching TRBD1 (6 bases). CDR1 and CDR2 from the germline V gene are SGHNT and YYREEE (reference sequence). The CDR3 has 14 amino acids. Trimming took 0 bases from V and 3 from J, leaving 10 bases between them. In DNA form, the CDR3 reads TGTGCCAGCAGCTTGGCCGGACAGATCTACGAGCAGTACTTC. Translating gives CASSLAGQIYEQYF.

V gene TRBV21-1 combines with J gene TRBJ1-1; the D call TRBD1 from the table was never checked on the DNA. TRBV21-1 is designated a pseudogene. The CDR3 runs 15 residues. CDR3 nucleotides: TGTGCCAGCAGCAAAGGCCGGACAGGGGCGATGGGAGCTTTCTTT. Its protein product is CASSKGRTGAMGAFF.

This clone was seen a single time. The rearrangement links TRBV2 to TRBJ2-7; 11 bases map to TRBD2. V trimming: 8 bases; J trimming: 5 bases; junction bases outside the gene matches: 8. Germline values: CDR1 SNHLY, CDR2 FYNNEI. This CDR3 spans 14 amino acids. Written as DNA, the CDR3 is TGTGCCAGCGGCGTACTAGCGGGAGTGGACGAGCAGTACTTC. Its translation: CASGVLAGVDEQYF.

The gene calls are TRBV11-2 and TRBJ2-3, with TRBD2 identical over 7 bases. CDR1 and CDR2 (germline): SGHAT, FQNNGV. The length of the CDR3 is 16 residues. With 1 base clipped from V and 2 bases from J, the junction kept 6 bases outside the gene matches. The CDR3 DNA reads TGTGCCAGCAGCTTAGTGTTAGCGGGCTCCACAGATACGCAGTATTTT. Its protein is CASSLVLAGSTDTQYF.

The rearrangement links TRBV19 to TRBJ2-2; perhaps TRBD1 as D (5 bases). The CDR3 runs 14 residues. Trimming cost V 5 bases and J 2 bases, with 9 bases left between them. CDR1 is LNHDA and CDR2 is SQIVND in the germline V gene (reference sequence). CDR3 in DNA: TGTGCCAGTAGTTCAGGACAAAACACCGGGGAGCTGTTTTTT. It codes for CASSSGQNTGELFF. The whole variable domain, filled in from reference TRBV19 and TRBJ2-2, reads DGGITQSPKYLFRKEGQNVTLSCEQNLNHDAMYWYRQDPGQGLRLIYYSQIVNDFQKGDIAEGYSVSREKKESFPLTVTSAQKNPTAFYLCASSSGQNTGELFFGEGSRLTVL.

The rearrangement uses TRBV7-2 and TRBJ2-7, with 7 positions matching TRBD1. The germline gives CDR1 SGHTA, CDR2 FQGNSA. V lost 4 bases, J lost 0 bases, and 3 bases stayed unmatched. The CDR3 consists of 14 residues. CDR3 loop: CASSYGTDSYEQYF. The CDR3, as DNA: TGTGCCAGCAGCTACGGGACAGACTCCTACGAGCAGTACTTC.